The sequence of this T cell receptor (beta chain) was determined in a study of control samples from healthy donors and cancer patients. TCRdb's table, derived via immunoSEQ multiplex PCR, lists solely in-frame clones and lacks some. The table lists 150,000 to 200,000 clones, approximately 94% of them singletons. The TCR sequence derives from a woman in her forties in good health. The material sequenced was blood.

CDR3 sequence (DNA): TGTGCCAGCAGCGTATTTAGTCTCGGTGCCTCCACCGGGGAGCTGTTTTTT. Translation gives CASSVFSLGASTGELFF. The V call is TRBV9, the J call TRBJ2-2; D gene uncertain. The length of the CDR3 is 17 residues. The V gene lost 1 base and the J gene lost 4 bases, with 17 bases spanning the gap. Germline CDR1 is SGDLS and CDR2 is YYNGEE. The full variable domain, in which reference TRBV9 and TRBJ2-2 provide the parts outside the CDR3, is DSGVTQTPKHLITATGQRVTLRCSPRSGDLSVYWYQQSLDQGLQFLIQYYNGEERAKGNILERFSAQQFPDLHSELNLSSLELGDSALYFCASSVFSLGASTGELFFGEGSRLTVL.